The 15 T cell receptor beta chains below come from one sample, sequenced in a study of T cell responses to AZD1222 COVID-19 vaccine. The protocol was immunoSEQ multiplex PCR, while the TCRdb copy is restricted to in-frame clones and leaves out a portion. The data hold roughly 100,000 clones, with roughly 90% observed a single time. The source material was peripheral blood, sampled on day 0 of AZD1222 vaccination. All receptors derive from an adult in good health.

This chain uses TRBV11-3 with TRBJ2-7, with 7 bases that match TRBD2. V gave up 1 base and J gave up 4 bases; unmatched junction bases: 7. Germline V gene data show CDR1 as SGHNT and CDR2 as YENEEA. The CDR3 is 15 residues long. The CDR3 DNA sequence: TGTGCCAGCAGCTTAGGAACGGGAGGAAATTACGAGCAGTACTTC. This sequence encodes CASSLGTGGNYEQYF.

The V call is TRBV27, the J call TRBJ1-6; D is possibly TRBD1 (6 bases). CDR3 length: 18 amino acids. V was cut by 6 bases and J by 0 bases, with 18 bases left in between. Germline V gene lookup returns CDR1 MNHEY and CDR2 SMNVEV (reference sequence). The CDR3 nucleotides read TGTGCCAGCAGACGGACAGTCGGGTATAGCTCCTATAATTCACCCCTCCACTTT. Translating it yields CASRRTVGYSSYNSPLHF.

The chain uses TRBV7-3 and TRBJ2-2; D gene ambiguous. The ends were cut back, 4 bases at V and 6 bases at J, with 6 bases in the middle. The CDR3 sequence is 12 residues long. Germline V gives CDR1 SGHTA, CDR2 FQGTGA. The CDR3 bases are TGTGCCAGCAGCTCCCCCCCCGGGGAGCTGTTTTTT. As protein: CASSSPPGELFF. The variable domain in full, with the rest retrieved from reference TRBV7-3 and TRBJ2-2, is GAGVSQTPSNKVTEKGKYVELRCDPISGHTALYWYRQSLGQGPEFLIYFQGTGAADDSGLPNDRFFAVRPEGSVSTLKIQRTERGDSAVYLCASSSPPGELFFGEGSRLTVL.

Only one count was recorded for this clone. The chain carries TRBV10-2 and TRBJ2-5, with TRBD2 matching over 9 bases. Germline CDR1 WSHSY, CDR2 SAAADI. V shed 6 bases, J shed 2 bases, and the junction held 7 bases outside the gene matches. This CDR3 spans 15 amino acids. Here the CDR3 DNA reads TGCGCCAGCAGGGGACTAGCAGTGGTACAAGAGACCCAGTACTTC. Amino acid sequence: CASRGLAVVQETQYF.

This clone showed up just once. The CDR3, as DNA: TGTGCCAGCAGTTCCCCTCCGGGACAGGGCTACGAGCAGTACTTC. Encoded protein: CASSSPPGQGYEQYF. The V call is TRBV28, the J call TRBJ2-7, with 9 bases matching TRBD1. The CDR3 is 15 residues long. V lost 4 bases and J lost 3; bases outside the gene matches: 7. The germline V gene has CDR1 MDHEN and CDR2 SYDVKM.

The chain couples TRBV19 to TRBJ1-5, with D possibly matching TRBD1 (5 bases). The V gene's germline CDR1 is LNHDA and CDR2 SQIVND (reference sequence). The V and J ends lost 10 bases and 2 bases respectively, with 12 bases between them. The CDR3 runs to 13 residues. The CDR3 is CATVGEGNQPQHF. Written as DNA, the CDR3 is TGTGCCACCGTGGGGGAGGGCAATCAGCCCCAGCATTTT.

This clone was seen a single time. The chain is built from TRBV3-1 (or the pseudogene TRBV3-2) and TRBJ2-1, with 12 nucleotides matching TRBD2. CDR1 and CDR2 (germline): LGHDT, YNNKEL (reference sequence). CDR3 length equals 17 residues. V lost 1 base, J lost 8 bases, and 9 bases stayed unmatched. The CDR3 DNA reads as TGTGCCAGCAGCCAAGTTGAACTAGCGGGAGGAGGCTATGAGCAGTTCTTC. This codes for CASSQVELAGGGYEQFF.

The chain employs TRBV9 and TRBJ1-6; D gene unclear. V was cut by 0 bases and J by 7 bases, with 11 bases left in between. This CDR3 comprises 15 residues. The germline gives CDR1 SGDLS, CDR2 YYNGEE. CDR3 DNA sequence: TGTGCCAGCAGCGTAGAGGGCTGGGAAAATTCACCCCTCCACTTT. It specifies CASSVEGWENSPLHF.

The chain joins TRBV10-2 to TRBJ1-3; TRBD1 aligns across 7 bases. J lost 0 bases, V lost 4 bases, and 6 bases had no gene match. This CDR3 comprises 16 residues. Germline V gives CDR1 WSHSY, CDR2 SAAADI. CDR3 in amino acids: CASSVAGQFSGNTIYF. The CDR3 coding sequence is TGCGCCAGCAGTGTAGCGGGACAGTTCTCTGGAAACACCATATATTTT.

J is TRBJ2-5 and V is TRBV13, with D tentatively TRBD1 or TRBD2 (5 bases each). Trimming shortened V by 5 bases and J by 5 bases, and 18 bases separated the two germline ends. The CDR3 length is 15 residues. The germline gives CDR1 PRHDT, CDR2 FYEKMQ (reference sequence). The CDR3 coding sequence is TGTGCCAGCAGCGCAGACCGGGACCCTCGCGAGACCCAGTACTTC. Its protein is CASSADRDPRETQYF. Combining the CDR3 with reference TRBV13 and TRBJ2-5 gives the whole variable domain AAGVIQSPRHLIKEKRETATLKCYPIPRHDTVYWYQQGPGQDPQFLISFYEKMQSDKGSIPDRFSAQQFSDYHSELNMSSLELGDSALYFCASSADRDPRETQYFGPGTRLLVL.

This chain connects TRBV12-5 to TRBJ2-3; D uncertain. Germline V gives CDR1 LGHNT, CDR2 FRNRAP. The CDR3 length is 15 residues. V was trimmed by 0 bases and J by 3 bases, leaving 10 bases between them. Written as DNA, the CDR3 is TGTGCTAGTGGTTTGGTAGGTAGTCCGACAGATACGCAGTATTTT. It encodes CASGLVGSPTDTQYF.

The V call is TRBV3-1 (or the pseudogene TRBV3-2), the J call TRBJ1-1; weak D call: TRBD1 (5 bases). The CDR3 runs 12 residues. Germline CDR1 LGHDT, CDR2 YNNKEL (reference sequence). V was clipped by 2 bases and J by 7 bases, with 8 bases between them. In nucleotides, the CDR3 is TGTGCCAGCAGCCAACAGGGCATTGAAGCTTTCTTT. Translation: CASSQQGIEAFF.

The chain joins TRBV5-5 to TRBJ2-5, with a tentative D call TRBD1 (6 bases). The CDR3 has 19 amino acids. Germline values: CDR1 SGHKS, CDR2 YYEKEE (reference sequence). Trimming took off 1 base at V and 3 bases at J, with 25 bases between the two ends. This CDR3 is CASSLSTNRRPQGKETQYF. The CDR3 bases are TGTGCCAGCAGCTTGTCCACCAACCGCAGGCCCCAGGGGAAAGAGACCCAGTACTTC. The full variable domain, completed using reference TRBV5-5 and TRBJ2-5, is DAGVTQSPTHLIKTRGQQVTLRCSPISGHKSVSWYQQVLGQGPQFIFQYYEKEERGRGNFPDRFSARQFPNYSSELNVNALLLGDSALYLCASSLSTNRRPQGKETQYFGPGTRLLVL.

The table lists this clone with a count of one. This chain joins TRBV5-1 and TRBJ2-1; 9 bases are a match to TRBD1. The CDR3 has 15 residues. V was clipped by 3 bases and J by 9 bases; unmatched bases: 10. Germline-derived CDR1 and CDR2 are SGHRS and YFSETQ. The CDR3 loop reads CASSSGHTGGGEQFF. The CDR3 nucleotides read TGCGCCAGCAGCTCCGGACATACAGGGGGCGGTGAGCAGTTCTTC.

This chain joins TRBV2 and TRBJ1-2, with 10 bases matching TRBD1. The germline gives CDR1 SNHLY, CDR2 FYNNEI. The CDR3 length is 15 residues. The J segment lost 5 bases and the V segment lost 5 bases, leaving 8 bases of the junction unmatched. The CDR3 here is CASSSMTGGEYGYTF. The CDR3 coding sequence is TGTGCCAGCAGTTCAATGACAGGGGGCGAATATGGCTACACCTTC.